This T cell receptor beta chain was sequenced in a study of cytomegalovirus exposure and HLA in healthy donors. Study in general: Later, an analysis reported that the 95 to 150 validation repertoires had used the same platform as the roughly 680 first-cohort repertoires.

This CDR3 has 13 residues. CDR1 is SGHKS and CDR2 is YYEKEE in the germline V gene (reference sequence). Trimming took 4 bases from V and 5 from J, leaving 13 bases between them. Libraries were prepared by immunoSEQ multiplex PCR; TCRdb keeps only in-frame clonotypes and omits some of them. The table includes more than 95,000 clones, around 88% detected once. Points on this clone: The target antigen is unknown.

Broader study findings: Rarity characterized most TCR sequences, yet some public TCRs appeared in many donors.

Specimen: PBMCs. The sequence was collected from a man aged 18 to 30 in good health and CMV-seronegative. This sequence joins TRBV5-5 and TRBJ2-7; D ambiguous. The CDR3 nucleotides read TGTGCCAGCAGCCCCGAATCCAGGAACGAGCAGTACTTC. Its protein product is CASSPESRNEQYF.